The present TCR beta chain was sequenced within a study of T cell changes during pregnancy in multiple sclerosis. Trimming removed 6 bases at V and 5 bases at J, with 16 bases between. The CDR3 spans 14 residues. CDR1 and CDR2 from the germline V gene are MDHEN and SYDVKM. TCRdb's table, derived via immunoSEQ multiplex PCR, lists solely in-frame clones and lacks some. The sample shows some 120,000 clones, 93% of them seen only once. Source: peripheral blood, taken before pregnancy. The genes are TRBV28 and TRBJ1-2, with D perhaps matching TRBD1 (6 bases). This sequence originates from a female donor with multiple sclerosis, enrolled in a pregnancy study. This chain's CDR3 is CASRAGQLPYGYTF. In DNA, the CDR3 is TGTGCCAGCAGAGCCGGACAGCTACCTTATGGCTACACCTTC.